The text below deals with one TCR beta chain. The protocol was immunoSEQ multiplex PCR, while the TCRdb copy is restricted to in-frame clones and leaves out a portion. The data show more than 150,000 clones, about 72% seen once. These data come from a study of cytotoxic CD8 clonotypes in ibrutinib-treated CLL. In the study overall: Partial response occurred in roughly 24 patients and complete response in 2; at median approximately 65 months, around 14 remained remitted and roughly twelve progressed. The sample average was 255,043 productive templates and roughly 94,000 productive rearrangements.

V lost 5 bases and J 3 bases, leaving 8 bases between the germline ends. This CDR3 region has 12 residues. Germline V gene sequence: CDR1 ENHRY, CDR2 SYGVKD. The sequence was obtained from a human donor with chronic lymphocytic leukemia. This rearrangement joins TRBV10-3 to TRBJ2-7, with D perhaps TRBD1 (6 bases). The specimen comprised PBMCs, sampled after 24 months of ibrutinib treatment. This chain's CDR3 is CAISQTGYEQYF. The CDR3 nucleotides read TGTGCCATCAGTCAGACAGGCTACGAGCAGTACTTC.